The present TCR beta chain was sequenced within a study of Ad26.COV2.S vaccination and SARS-CoV-2 variants. Treatment described: roughly 20 received Ad26.COV2.S at low or high dose, single or two shots; several received placebo; per-sample allocation not given. Following the first vaccine or placebo injection, samples were taken on day 63. CDR1 is MNHEY, CDR2 SVGAGI, per germline. V dropped 2 bases and J dropped 2 bases, with 6 bases sitting between them. The CDR3 spans 13 residues. Produced via immunoSEQ multiplex PCR; TCRdb's table is partial and in-frame only. Counted here are 300,000 to 350,000 clones, about 88% occurring once; the ten biggest clones make up around 11%.

The starting material was peripheral blood, obtained in a trial of Ad26.COV2.S vaccine versus placebo. The sequence was collected from a person aged 18-65 years who received the Ad26.COV2.S COVID-19 vaccine or a placebo. This chain joins TRBV6-5 and TRBJ2-5; D perhaps matches TRBD1 (5 bases). The CDR3 loop is CASSYGAQETQYF. For the CDR3, the DNA is TGTGCCAGCAGTTACGGGGCTCAAGAGACCCAGTACTTC.